This T cell receptor (beta chain) was sequenced for a study of T cell changes during pregnancy in multiple sclerosis. Clones were sequenced by immunoSEQ multiplex PCR, and TCRdb holds only the in-frame ones, with some missing. This sample has 50,000 or so clones; roughly 92% occur once, and the top ten carry approximately 0.68%. Trimming pared 0 bases from V and 0 bases from J, leaving 8 bases between. This CDR3 spans 15 amino acids. CDR1 LNHNV and CDR2 YYDKDF come from the germline V gene (reference sequence). Sequenced material: CD4+ T cells from peripheral blood mononuclear cells, taken in the third trimester of pregnancy. The clonotype was recovered from a female donor with multiple sclerosis, enrolled in a pregnancy study. V usage is TRBV15 and J usage is TRBJ1-1; unclear D gene. The CDR3 bases are TGTGCCACCAGCAGAGAGGCAGGAATGAACACTGAAGCTTTCTTT. It yields the protein CATSREAGMNTEAFF.